Listed here is a single TCR beta chain. The antigen is not known. The sample comes from a study of T cell responses to AZD1222 COVID-19 vaccine. Study in general: It was second doses at about 4 or about 12 weeks that were pooled.

Measured with immunoSEQ multiplex PCR; TCRdb has only the in-frame clones, and not every one. Of tens of thousands of clones in the sample, approximately 90% are singletons; the top ten hold about 5.2%. Study-level findings and limits: Spike-specific TCR breadth and depth both grew after two AZD1222 doses. Among AZD1222 vaccinees, only six were seropositive at baseline.

This CDR3 is 16 amino acids long. V was pared by 4 bases and J by 5 bases, with 17 bases between. Germline assignment: CDR1 SGHVS and CDR2 FQNEAQ. The receptor was derived from an adult in good health. Material: peripheral blood, obtained on day 0 of AZD1222 vaccination. The chain couples TRBV7-8 to TRBJ2-2; D possibly corresponds to TRBD2 (7 bases). CDR3 DNA sequence: TGTGCCAGCAGCTCCAGAGGGGGGGCTGATACCGGGGAGCTGTTTTTT. This translates into CASSSRGGADTGELFF.